This TCR beta chain was identified during a study of T cells after yellow fever vaccination. Regarding the study as a whole: On re-exposure, the response was weaker but peaked faster, at day 5 versus 15. Most primary-vaccination clones recurred post-booster (approximately 95% CD4, roughly 91% CD8). Abundant clonotypes (contaminants from the bulk population) could be present in FACS-sorted repertoires.

Deletions cut 3 bases from V and 0 bases from J, with 12 bases between. The CDR3 is 16 amino acids. The germline V gene has CDR1 SGHNT and CDR2 YYREEE (reference sequence). This clonotype was seen more than once but under ten times. The antigen is unknown. A process of 5'RACE template switching, which added a universal primer site and UMIs, was used to make TCR cDNA. TCRdb re-called the 5' RACE reads through MiXCR, storing one row per CDR3 protein. The data hold approximately 350,000 distinct CDR3 sequences, with about 9.9% observed a single time. This rearrangement joins TRBV5-4 to TRBJ2-2; D is ambiguous. Material: PBMCs, obtained on the day of the first yellow fever vaccination. The TCR comes from a man between 18 and 29 years old who received the YFV17D yellow fever vaccine. The CDR3 bases are TGTGCCAGCAGCTCGGATGACCGCCCGAACACCGGGGAGCTGTTTTTT. The encoded protein is CASSSDDRPNTGELFF. The full variable domain, with the rest looked up from reference TRBV5-4 and TRBJ2-2, is ETGVTQSPTHLIKTRGQQVTLRCSSQSGHNTVSWYQQALGQGPQFIFQYYREEENGRGNFPPRFSGLQFPNYSSELNVNALELDDSALYLCASSSDDRPNTGELFFGEGSRLTVL.